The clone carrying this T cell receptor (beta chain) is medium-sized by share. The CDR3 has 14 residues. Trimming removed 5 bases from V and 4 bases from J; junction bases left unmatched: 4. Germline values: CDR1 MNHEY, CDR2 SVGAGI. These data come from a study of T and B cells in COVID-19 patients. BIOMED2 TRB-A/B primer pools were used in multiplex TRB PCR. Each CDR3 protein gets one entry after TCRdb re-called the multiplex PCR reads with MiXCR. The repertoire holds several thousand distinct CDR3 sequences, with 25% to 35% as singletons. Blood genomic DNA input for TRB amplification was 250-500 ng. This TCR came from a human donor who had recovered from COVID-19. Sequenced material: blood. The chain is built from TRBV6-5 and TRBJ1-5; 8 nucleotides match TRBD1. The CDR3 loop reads CASSRTGRNQPQHF. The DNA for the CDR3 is TGTGCCAGCAGTCGGACAGGGCGGAATCAGCCCCAGCATTTT.